This T cell receptor (beta chain) was documented in a study of glioma-infiltrating T cells after dendritic cell vaccination. Assay: immunoSEQ multiplex PCR; the TCRdb copy retains only in-frame clones and omits some. The repertoire has 70,000 to 100,000 clones, roughly four fifths of them found once; the top ten carry around 6.5%. Documented time point: after dendritic cell vaccination, including at tumor progression/relapse. The study, taken as a whole, reports: Survival was not directly related to TCR clonality in these patients.

Comment on this clone: The antigen is not known.

Here the sequenced sample was blood, taken after dendritic cell vaccination. This sequence originates from a human donor with glioblastoma.

DNA for the CDR3: TGTGCCACCAGCAGGCCCGGACAGGTTCAAGAGACCCAGTACTTC. Its translation is CATSRPGQVQETQYF. V is TRBV15 and J is TRBJ2-5; 7 bases match TRBD1. This CDR3 has 15 amino acids. V gave up 3 bases and J gave up 2 bases; unmatched junction bases: 6. Germline V gene data show CDR1 as LNHNV and CDR2 as YYDKDF (reference sequence).